One sample yielded the 11 T cell receptor beta chains listed below, sequenced in a study of CD8 T cells in ankylosing spondylitis. Via MiXCR, TCRdb re-called the 5' RACE reads, giving one row per CDR3 protein. This table holds 250,000 to 350,000 distinct CDR3 sequences, around 21% found once. What was sequenced was blood, either unsorted or a sorted T cell fraction (not recorded which). All receptors derive from a female donor with ankylosing spondylitis or in good health (not recorded which).

The V call is TRBV29-1, the J call TRBJ1-2; 7 bases align to TRBD1. V lost 4 bases and J lost 3; bases outside the gene matches: 5. The CDR3 has 13 amino acids. The V gene's germline CDR1 is SQVTM and CDR2 ANQGSEA. CDR3 sequence: CSVGGQADYGYTF. CDR3 DNA: TGCAGCGTTGGTGGACAGGCCGACTATGGCTACACCTTC.

V usage is TRBV10-2 and J usage is TRBJ2-1; possibly TRBD1 for D (6 bases). Trimming removed 6 bases from V and 8 bases from J, with 11 bases in between. Germline lookup yields CDR1 WSHSY and CDR2 SAAADI. The CDR3 runs to 12 residues. CDR3 sequence (DNA): TGCGCCAGCAGGCAACAGGGCTATGAGCAGTTCTTC. Translated: CASRQQGYEQFF.

The J gene is TRBJ2-1, the V gene TRBV5-1, with D perhaps given as TRBD1 or TRBD2 (6 bases each). Germline V gives CDR1 SGHRS, CDR2 YFSETQ. V was shortened by 4 bases and J by 6 bases, with 23 bases between the two germline ends. The CDR3 totals 17 residues. CDR3 nucleotides: TGCGCCAGCAGCCCCCTGCTAGGGGGAGGTAATTTCAATGAGCAGTTCTTC. It translates to CASSPLLGGGNFNEQFF.

There are a few counts of this clonotype. The chain is built from TRBV11-3 and TRBJ2-1; the D gene is possibly TRBD2 (6 bases). This CDR3 comprises 12 residues. The V end was cut by 4 bases, the J end by 10 bases, with 11 bases between. Germline CDR1 SGHNT, CDR2 YENEEA. The DNA for the CDR3 is TGTGCCAGCAGCTACCTGGAGGGGGAGCAGTTCTTC. It encodes CASSYLEGEQFF.

The sample holds a few counts of this clonotype. This chain uses TRBV7-9 with TRBJ2-1; D remains ambiguous. V was clipped by 7 bases and J by 8 bases, with 6 bases between them. Germline V gives CDR1 SEHNR, CDR2 FQNEAQ (reference sequence). CDR3 length equals 10 residues. This chain's CDR3 is CASNIDEQFF. CDR3 nucleotides: TGTGCCAGCAACATAGATGAGCAGTTCTTC.

The V and J genes are TRBV29-1 and TRBJ1-1; no firm D call. CDR1 SQVTM and CDR2 ANQGSEA come from the germline V gene. Trimming shortened V by 6 bases and J by 3 bases, and 11 bases separated the two germline ends. The CDR3 has 12 residues. Written as DNA, the CDR3 is TGCAGCGTCGGCAGAGCGTACACTGAAGCTTTCTTT. This sequence encodes CSVGRAYTEAFF.

This clonotype was counted at least ten times. The chain is built from TRBV20-1 and TRBJ1-6, with 7 bases fitting TRBD1. Germline assignment: CDR1 DFQATT and CDR2 SNEGSKA (reference sequence). The J segment lost 7 bases and the V segment lost 0 bases, leaving 9 bases of the junction unmatched. This CDR3 has 16 residues. The CDR3, as DNA: TGCAGTGCTAGAGATGAAAGGGGGCTAGTGAATTCACCCCTCCACTTT. As protein: CSARDERGLVNSPLHF.

This chain connects TRBV9 to TRBJ2-1; D is perhaps TRBD1 or TRBD2 (5 bases each). Germline CDR1 reads SGDLS; CDR2 reads YYNGEE. The CDR3 runs 19 residues. V lost 3 bases to trimming and J lost 0 bases, with 22 bases between them. Written as DNA, the CDR3 is TGTGCCAGCAGCGGAACCGGGACCCTGGGGGTGGCCTCCTACAATGAGCAGTTCTTC. This encodes CASSGTGTLGVASYNEQFF.

The rearrangement joins TRBV20-1 to TRBJ1-2; D may be TRBD1 (6 bases). This CDR3 has 14 amino acids. V was clipped by 4 bases and J by 2 bases, with 14 bases between them. CDR1 is DFQATT and CDR2 is SNEGSKA in the germline V gene (reference sequence). The CDR3 region has the DNA TGCAGTGCTAACCACCAAAGGGGGAACTATGGCTACACCTTC. This gives the protein CSANHQRGNYGYTF.

Only a few counts were recorded for this clonotype. The CDR3 here is CASSQTSNEQFF. The CDR3 nucleotides are TGTGCCAGCAGCCAGACTAGCAATGAGCAGTTCTTC. This chain connects TRBV7-8 to TRBJ2-1; possible D gene TRBD2, 6 bases. Germline V gene sequence: CDR1 SGHVS, CDR2 FQNEAQ. The CDR3 is 12 amino acids. Trimming took off 5 bases at V and 6 bases at J, with 8 bases between the two ends.

J is TRBJ2-1 and V is TRBV5-4, with D perhaps matching TRBD1 or TRBD2 (5 bases each). Trimming took 7 bases from V and 0 from J, leaving 17 bases between them. CDR3 length equals 16 residues. The V gene's germline CDR1 is SGHNT and CDR2 YYREEE (reference sequence). In nucleotides, the CDR3 is TGTGCCAGCTCCCGGGACGTAGCTAGCTCCTACAATGAGCAGTTCTTC. Its translation is CASSRDVASSYNEQFF. Using reference TRBV5-4 and TRBJ2-1 for the parts outside the CDR3, the full variable domain is ETGVTQSPTHLIKTRGQQVTLRCSSQSGHNTVSWYQQALGQGPQFIFQYYREEENGRGNFPPRFSGLQFPNYSSELNVNALELDDSALYLCASSRDVASSYNEQFFGPGTRLTVL.